This T cell receptor beta chain was sequenced for a study of cytomegalovirus exposure and HLA in healthy donors. Trimming took off 1 base at V and 5 bases at J, with 10 bases between the two ends. The CDR3 sequence is 14 residues long. Germline CDR1 is LGHNT and CDR2 is FRNRAP. The PCR used 60 Vbeta and 13 Jbeta primers. In the authors' methods: About 12 million of about 80 million unique TCR beta chains were shared, per a later count. TCRdb's table, derived via immunoSEQ multiplex PCR, lists solely in-frame clones and lacks some. V and J calls and clone size are given by that table; D and trimming were obtained from the DNA. The sample shows some 120,000 clones, about four fifths of them seen only once. Overall study findings and caveats: Cytomegalovirus association was listed for approximately 150 TCR beta chains.

On this clone: The antigen is unknown.

Input material: PBMCs. The chain joins TRBV12-5 to TRBJ2-3; no firm D call. This TCR was recovered from a man younger than 35 in good health and CMV-seronegative. The CDR3 reads CASGLGAVRDTQYF. The CDR3 nucleotides read TGTGCTAGTGGTTTGGGAGCCGTTCGAGATACGCAGTATTTT.